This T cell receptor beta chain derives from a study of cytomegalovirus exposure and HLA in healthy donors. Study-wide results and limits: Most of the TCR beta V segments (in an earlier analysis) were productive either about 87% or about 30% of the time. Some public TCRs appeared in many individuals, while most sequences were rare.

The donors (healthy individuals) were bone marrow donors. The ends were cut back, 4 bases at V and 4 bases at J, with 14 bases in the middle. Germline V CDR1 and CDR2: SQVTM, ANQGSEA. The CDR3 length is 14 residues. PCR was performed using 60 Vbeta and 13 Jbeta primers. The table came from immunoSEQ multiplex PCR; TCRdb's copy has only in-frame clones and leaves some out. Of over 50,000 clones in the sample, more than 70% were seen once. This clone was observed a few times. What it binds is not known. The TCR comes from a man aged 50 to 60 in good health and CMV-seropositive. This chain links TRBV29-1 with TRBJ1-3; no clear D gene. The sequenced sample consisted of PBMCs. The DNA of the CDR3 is TGCAGCGTTGTAGGGTTGGGGAGCGGAAACACCATATATTTT. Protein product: CSVVGLGSGNTIYF.